This T cell receptor beta chain originates from a study of T cell repertoires in ileal Crohn's disease. Background on the study: Around 40% were active smokers at surgery; median disease duration was 7.9 years. M0 samples are biopsies from inflamed ileum in the resection specimen.

Notes on this clone: Its target is not known.

TCRdb's table, derived via immunoSEQ multiplex PCR, lists solely in-frame clones and lacks some. The sample records around 11,000 clones, roughly 87% being singletons. Time point indicated: inflamed ileum from the surgical specimen. Study-level results: Clonality above 26.8% at surgery always came with endoscopic recurrence. Mucosal expansions were suggested to be mainly CD8 T cells.

Sequencing was done on a sample of ileal tissue. This TCR was sampled from an adult with Crohn's disease.

The CDR3 DNA sequence: TGCAGTGCTGGCAGGGCATGGGAGCAGTTCTTC. Protein sequence: CSAGRAWEQFF. V usage is TRBV20-1 and J usage is TRBJ2-1; weak D call: TRBD1 (5 bases). The CDR3 length is 11 residues. Per germline, CDR1 DFQATT and CDR2 SNEGSKA (reference sequence). Trimming took 5 bases from V and 10 from J, leaving 12 bases between them.